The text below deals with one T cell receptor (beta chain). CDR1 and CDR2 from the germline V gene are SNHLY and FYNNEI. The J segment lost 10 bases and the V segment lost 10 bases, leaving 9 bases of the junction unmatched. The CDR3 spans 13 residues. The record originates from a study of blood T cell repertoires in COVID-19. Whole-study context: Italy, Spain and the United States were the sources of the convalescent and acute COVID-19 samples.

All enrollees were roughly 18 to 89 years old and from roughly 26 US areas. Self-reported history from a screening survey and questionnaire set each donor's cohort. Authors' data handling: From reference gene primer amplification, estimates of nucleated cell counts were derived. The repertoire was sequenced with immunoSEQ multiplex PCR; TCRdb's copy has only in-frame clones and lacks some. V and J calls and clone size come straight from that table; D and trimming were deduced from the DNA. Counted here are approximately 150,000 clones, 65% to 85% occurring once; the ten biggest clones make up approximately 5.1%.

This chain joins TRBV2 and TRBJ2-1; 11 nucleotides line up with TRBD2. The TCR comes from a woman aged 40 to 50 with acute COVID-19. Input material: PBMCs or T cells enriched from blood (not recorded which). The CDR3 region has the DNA TGTGCCACCCGACTAGCGGGGCGTGGGGAGCAGTTCTTC. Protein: CATRLAGRGEQFF.